One sample yielded the 3 T cell receptor beta chains listed below, sequenced in a study of Tregs in tolerant kidney transplant recipients. Profiled with immunoSEQ multiplex PCR; TCRdb holds only in-frame clones, not every one. The repertoire consists of 62,000 or so clones, with about 98% occurring once and the leading ten covering around 0.34%. Specimen: Tregs from blood, collected before the transplant. The receptors derive from a human donor who received a combined kidney and bone marrow transplant.

V and J are TRBV7-9 and TRBJ1-5, with 8 bases fitting TRBD1. The CDR3 totals 15 residues. The V gene's germline CDR1 is SEHNR and CDR2 FQNEAQ (reference sequence). The J segment lost 5 bases and the V segment lost 5 bases, leaving 8 bases of the junction unmatched. The CDR3 nucleotides are TGTGCCAGCAGCGCCACCGGGACAGGATATCAGCCCCAGCATTTT. It is translated as CASSATGTGYQPQHF.

CDR3 nucleotide sequence: TGTGCCAGCATCCGGGACAGGGGGCCCGGGGACTATGGCTACACCTTC. This translates into CASIRDRGPGDYGYTF. The V gene is TRBV19, the J gene TRBJ1-2; 12 positions match TRBD1. The CDR3 is made up of 16 amino acids. The J segment lost 3 bases and the V segment lost 9 bases, leaving 11 bases of the junction unmatched. Germline lookup yields CDR1 LNHDA and CDR2 SQIVND (reference sequence).

The chain joins TRBV28 to TRBJ1-2; 7 positions agree with TRBD1. CDR1 and CDR2 (germline): MDHEN, SYDVKM. CDR3 length: 15 residues. V was clipped by 3 bases and J by 3 bases; unmatched bases: 7. This CDR3 reads CASSFLGGQHYGYTF. The DNA for the CDR3 is TGTGCCAGCAGTTTCTTAGGGGGACAGCACTATGGCTACACCTTC.